This T cell receptor beta chain was retrieved from a study of cytomegalovirus exposure and HLA in healthy donors. From germline, CDR1 is SGHRS and CDR2 YFSETQ. The CDR3 is 14 amino acids. The V end lost 0 bases, the J end lost 1 base, and 7 bases lay between the germline ends. It was with 60 Vbeta and 13 Jbeta primers that the PCR ran. Libraries were prepared by immunoSEQ multiplex PCR; TCRdb keeps only in-frame clonotypes and omits some of them. The repertoire holds around 150,000 clones, with 70% to 90% as singletons. This sequence originates from a woman aged 25 to 39 in good health and CMV-seronegative. Source material: PBMCs. This chain joins TRBV5-1 and TRBJ2-5; the D is unclear. The CDR3 region has the DNA TGCGCCAGCAGCTTGGTTTCCGGCCAAGAGACCCAGTACTTC. Protein: CASSLVSGQETQYF.